A selection of T cell receptor beta chains follows, all from one sample in a study of response to subunit inactivated influenza vaccine. MiXCR, applied by TCRdb to the RT-PCR reads, yields one record per CDR3 protein. The repertoire includes some 550,000 distinct CDR3 sequences, around 21% of them detected once, and around 2.8% sits in the top ten. These data were also filed under a second study, of T cells expressing NK-cell markers.

Sequenced material: CD4+ T cells sorted from PBMCs, taken 12 days after vaccination. Receptors originate from a man aged 50 to 59 who received an inactivated influenza vaccine. Each CDR3 is given with its conserved first and last residue. Each record gives: D gene, V gene, J gene, CDR3 length, clone size, CDR3 protein, CDR3 DNA. The D gene is left open where the match is weak. Only some rows state a clone size, as once, few, many or a class for expanded clones.

d_call: TRBD2
v_call: TRBV29-1
j_call: TRBJ2-3
cdr3_length: 14
clone_size: NA
cdr3_aa: CSGGVAGDSDTQYF
cdr3_nt: TGCAGCGGGGGAGTAGCGGGAGATTCAGATACGCAGTATTTT

d_call: TRBD1
v_call: TRBV20-1
j_call: TRBJ2-7
cdr3_length: 14
clone_size: NA
cdr3_aa: CSATRGQGAYEQYF
cdr3_nt: TGCAGTGCTACCCGGGGACAGGGAGCCTACGAGCAGTACTTC

d_call: NA
v_call: TRBV5-1
j_call: TRBJ2-5
cdr3_length: 14
clone_size: few
cdr3_aa: CASSASGSQETQYF
cdr3_nt: TGCGCCAGCAGCGCTTCCGGCTCGCAAGAGACCCAGTACTTC

d_call: NA
v_call: TRBV6-1
j_call: TRBJ2-7
cdr3_length: 14
clone_size: NA
cdr3_aa: CASSEMDTRYEQYF
cdr3_nt: TGTGCCAGCAGTGAGATGGACACGCGCTACGAGCAGTACTTC

d_call: TRBD1
v_call: TRBV11-2
j_call: TRBJ2-1
cdr3_length: 13
clone_size: NA
cdr3_aa: CASSLRGQNEQFF
cdr3_nt: TGTGCCAGCAGCTTAAGGGGGCAGAATGAGCAGTTCTTC

d_call: TRBD2
v_call: TRBV12-3/TRBV12-4
j_call: TRBJ2-1
cdr3_length: 16
clone_size: once
cdr3_aa: CASRPTSGTVGGEQFF
cdr3_nt: TGTGCCAGCAGGCCGACTAGCGGGACGGTAGGGGGCGAGCAGTTCTTC

d_call: NA
v_call: TRBV27
j_call: TRBJ2-7
cdr3_length: 16
clone_size: NA
cdr3_aa: CASSFSRQIGAYEQYF
cdr3_nt: TGTGCCAGCAGTTTTTCCCGACAGATCGGGGCCTACGAGCAGTACTTC

d_call: TRBD1
v_call: TRBV6-2/TRBV6-3
j_call: TRBJ2-6
cdr3_length: 17
clone_size: NA
cdr3_aa: CASSDRAGRTGANVLTF
cdr3_nt: TGTGCCAGCAGTGACAGGGCGGGTAGAACTGGGGCCAACGTCCTGACTTTC

d_call: NA
v_call: TRBV5-1
j_call: TRBJ2-5
cdr3_length: 15
clone_size: few
cdr3_aa: CASSLGVGSFQTQYF
cdr3_nt: TGCGCCAGCAGCTTAGGAGTTGGGAGTTTTCAGACCCAGTACTTC

d_call: TRBD1
v_call: TRBV20-1
j_call: TRBJ1-1
cdr3_length: 15
clone_size: NA
cdr3_aa: CSARAWDRGLTEAFF
cdr3_nt: TGCAGTGCTAGAGCCTGGGACAGGGGGTTGACTGAAGCTTTCTTT

d_call: NA
v_call: TRBV18
j_call: TRBJ2-5
cdr3_length: 12
clone_size: NA
cdr3_aa: CASSPPSLAQYF
cdr3_nt: TGTGCCAGCTCACCCCCGAGCTTGGCCCAGTACTTC

d_call: NA
v_call: TRBV20-1
j_call: TRBJ2-5
cdr3_length: 14
clone_size: NA
cdr3_aa: CSARVWGSLETQYF
cdr3_nt: TGCAGTGCTAGAGTTTGGGGGAGTCTGGAGACCCAGTACTTC

d_call: NA
v_call: TRBV7-9
j_call: TRBJ2-1
cdr3_length: 14
clone_size: few
cdr3_aa: CASSPVSSYNEQFF
cdr3_nt: TGTGCCAGCAGCCCCGTCTCATCCTACAATGAGCAGTTCTTC

d_call: NA
v_call: TRBV20-1
j_call: TRBJ2-3
cdr3_length: 12
clone_size: NA
cdr3_aa: CSAAGTIDTQYF
cdr3_nt: TGCAGTGCTGCAGGGACAATAGATACGCAGTATTTT

d_call: NA
v_call: TRBV20-1
j_call: TRBJ2-7
cdr3_length: 12
clone_size: NA
cdr3_aa: CSARTDRYEQYF
cdr3_nt: TGCAGTGCTCGTACCGACCGCTACGAGCAGTACTTC

d_call: NA
v_call: TRBV20-1
j_call: TRBJ1-1
cdr3_length: 13
clone_size: few
cdr3_aa: CSASGLLNTEAFF
cdr3_nt: TGCAGTGCTAGTGGGCTGCTGAACACCGAAGCTTTCTTT

d_call: TRBD1
v_call: TRBV29-1
j_call: TRBJ2-5
cdr3_length: 14
clone_size: few
cdr3_aa: CSVEPGDRVETQYF
cdr3_nt: TGCAGCGTTGAGCCTGGGGACAGGGTAGAGACCCAGTACTTC

d_call: NA
v_call: TRBV7-9
j_call: TRBJ2-4
cdr3_length: 16
clone_size: NA
cdr3_aa: CASSPPDRVTLPIQYF
cdr3_nt: TGTGCCAGCAGCCCCCCGGACCGGGTCACACTCCCCATTCAGTACTTC

d_call: NA
v_call: TRBV6-2/TRBV6-3
j_call: TRBJ2-3
cdr3_length: 13
clone_size: NA
cdr3_aa: CASSYNDYDTQYF
cdr3_nt: TGTGCCAGCAGTTACAATGACTACGATACGCAGTATTTT

d_call: NA
v_call: TRBV20-1
j_call: TRBJ1-5
cdr3_length: 12
clone_size: NA
cdr3_aa: CSARRGGQPQHF
cdr3_nt: TGCAGTGCTAGGAGGGGAGGCCAGCCCCAGCATTTT

d_call: NA
v_call: TRBV9
j_call: TRBJ2-7
cdr3_length: 13
clone_size: NA
cdr3_aa: CASSRDTAYEQYF
cdr3_nt: TGTGCCAGCAGCCGGGACACAGCCTACGAGCAGTACTTC

d_call: TRBD2
v_call: TRBV13
j_call: TRBJ2-7
cdr3_length: 14
clone_size: few
cdr3_aa: CASRSTSGSYEQYF
cdr3_nt: TGTGCCAGCAGATCCACTAGCGGCTCCTACGAGCAGTACTTC

d_call: TRBD1
v_call: TRBV5-1
j_call: TRBJ1-2
cdr3_length: 16
clone_size: NA
cdr3_aa: CASSQSYSDRGRGYTF
cdr3_nt: TGCGCCAGCAGCCAAAGTTACAGTGACAGGGGCCGTGGCTACACCTTC

d_call: NA
v_call: TRBV6-1
j_call: TRBJ2-7
cdr3_length: 15
clone_size: few
cdr3_aa: CASSSIEQDRYEQYF
cdr3_nt: TGTGCCAGCAGCTCCATTGAGCAGGATAGATACGAGCAGTACTTC

d_call: TRBD2
v_call: TRBV7-9
j_call: TRBJ2-7
cdr3_length: 14
clone_size: NA
cdr3_aa: CASSSLTSRYEQYF
cdr3_nt: TGTGCCAGCAGCTCCCTGACTAGCCGCTACGAGCAGTACTTC

d_call: NA
v_call: TRBV5-6
j_call: TRBJ1-6
cdr3_length: 16
clone_size: NA
cdr3_aa: CASSLEGSSYNSPLHF
cdr3_nt: TGTGCCAGCAGCTTGGAGGGGAGCTCCTATAATTCACCCCTCCACTTT

d_call: TRBD1
v_call: TRBV6-5
j_call: TRBJ2-7
cdr3_length: 15
clone_size: few
cdr3_aa: CASSYSGTGRYEQYF
cdr3_nt: TGTGCCAGCAGTTACTCGGGGACAGGGCGCTACGAGCAGTACTTC

d_call: NA
v_call: TRBV20-1
j_call: TRBJ2-6
cdr3_length: 14
clone_size: few
cdr3_aa: CSARYTTGANVLTF
cdr3_nt: TGCAGTGCTAGATACACAACTGGGGCCAACGTCCTGACTTTC

d_call: NA
v_call: TRBV28
j_call: TRBJ2-1
cdr3_length: 12
clone_size: NA
cdr3_aa: CAGGRFYNEQFF
cdr3_nt: TGTGCCGGGGGGCGATTCTACAATGAGCAGTTCTTC